In this sample, the clone carrying this T cell receptor beta chain turned up many times. Its target is not known. The data were obtained in a study of T-cell memory formation after mild COVID-19. Across the whole study: Clusters were largely donor specific.

TCRdb re-derived calls from the 5' RACE reads in MiXCR, one entry per CDR3 protein. The data show 35,000 to 50,000 distinct CDR3 sequences, with roughly 9% seen just once and 10% to 15% held by the top ten. Regarding the study as a whole: For second-wave clones that peaked at day 37, SARS-CoV-2 specificity went unverified. Memory from before infection featured some responding clones, which suggests cross-reactive memory joined. CM and EM subsets held most contracting CD4+ clones; EMRA held CD8+ ones.

The CDR3 is 17 residues long. Trimming took 7 bases from V and 0 from J; bases not matched to a gene: 7. Germline V gene lookup returns CDR1 SNHLY and CDR2 FYNNEI. Sequencing was done on a sample of PBMCs or a T cell subset sorted from them (not recorded which). The receptor comes from an adult woman who had mild COVID-19 (a few samples of this study predate the infection). Cell type and time point are not known. The chain recombines TRBV2 with TRBJ2-6, with 9 bases matching TRBD2. CDR3 sequence reads: CASNRLAVDSGANVLTF. The CDR3 region has the DNA TGTGCCAGCAATCGACTAGCGGTAGACTCTGGGGCCAACGTCCTGACTTTC.